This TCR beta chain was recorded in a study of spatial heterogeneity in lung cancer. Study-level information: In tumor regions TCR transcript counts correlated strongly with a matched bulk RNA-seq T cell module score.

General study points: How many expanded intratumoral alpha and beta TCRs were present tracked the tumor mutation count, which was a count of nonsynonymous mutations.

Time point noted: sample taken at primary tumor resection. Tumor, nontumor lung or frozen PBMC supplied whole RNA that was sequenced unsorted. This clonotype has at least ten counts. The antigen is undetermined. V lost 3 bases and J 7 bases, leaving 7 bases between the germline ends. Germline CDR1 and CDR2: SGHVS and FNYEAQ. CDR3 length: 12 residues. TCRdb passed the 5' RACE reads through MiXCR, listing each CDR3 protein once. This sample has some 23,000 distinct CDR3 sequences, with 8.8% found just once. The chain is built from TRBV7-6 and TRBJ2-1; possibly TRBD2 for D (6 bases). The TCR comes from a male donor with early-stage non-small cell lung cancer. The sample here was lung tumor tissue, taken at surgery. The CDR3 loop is CASSFSGNEQFF. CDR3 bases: TGTGCCAGCAGCTTCAGCGGGAATGAGCAGTTCTTC.